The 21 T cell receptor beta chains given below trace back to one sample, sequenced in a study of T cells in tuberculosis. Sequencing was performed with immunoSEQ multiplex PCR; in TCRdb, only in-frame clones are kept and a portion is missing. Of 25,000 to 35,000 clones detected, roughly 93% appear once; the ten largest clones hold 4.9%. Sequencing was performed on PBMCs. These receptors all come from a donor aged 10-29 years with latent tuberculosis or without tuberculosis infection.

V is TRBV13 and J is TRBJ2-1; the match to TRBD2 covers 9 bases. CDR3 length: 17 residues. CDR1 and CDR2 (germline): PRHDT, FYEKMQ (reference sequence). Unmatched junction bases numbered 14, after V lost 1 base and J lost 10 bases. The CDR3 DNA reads TGTGCCAGCAGCTTAGTACGCGGGGGGGCAGTTTCTAAGGAGCAGTTCTTC. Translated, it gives CASSLVRGGAVSKEQFF.

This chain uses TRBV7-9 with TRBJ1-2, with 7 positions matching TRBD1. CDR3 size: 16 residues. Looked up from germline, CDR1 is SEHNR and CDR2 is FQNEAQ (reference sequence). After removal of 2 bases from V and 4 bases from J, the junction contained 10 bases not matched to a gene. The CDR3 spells CASSLRDSTPSYGYTF. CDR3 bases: TGTGCCAGCAGCTTAAGGGACAGCACCCCGAGCTATGGCTACACCTTC.

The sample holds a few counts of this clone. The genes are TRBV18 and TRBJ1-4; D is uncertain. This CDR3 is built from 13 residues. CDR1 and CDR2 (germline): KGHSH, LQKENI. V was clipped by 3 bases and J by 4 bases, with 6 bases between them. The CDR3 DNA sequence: TGTGCCAGCTCACCGCGTGTTAATGAAAAACTGTTTTTT. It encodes CASSPRVNEKLFF.

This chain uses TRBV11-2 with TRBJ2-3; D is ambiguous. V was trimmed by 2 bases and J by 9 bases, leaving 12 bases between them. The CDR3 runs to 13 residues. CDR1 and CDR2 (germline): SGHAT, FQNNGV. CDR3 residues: CASSLRQEGTQYF. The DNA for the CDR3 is TGTGCCAGCAGCTTACGACAAGAAGGAACGCAGTATTTT. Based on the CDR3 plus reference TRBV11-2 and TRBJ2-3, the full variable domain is EAGVAQSPRYKIIEKRQSVAFWCNPISGHATLYWYQQILGQGPKLLIQFQNNGVVDDSQLPKDRFSAERLKGVDSTLKIQPAKLEDSAVYLCASSLRQEGTQYFGPGTRLTVL.

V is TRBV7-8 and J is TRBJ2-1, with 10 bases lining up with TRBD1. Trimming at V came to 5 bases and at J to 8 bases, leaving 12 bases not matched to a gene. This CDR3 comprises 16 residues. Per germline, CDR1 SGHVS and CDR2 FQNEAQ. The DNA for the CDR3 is TGTGCCAGCAGCGATGCGACAGGGGGCCTTAGGCATGAGCAGTTCTTC. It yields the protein CASSDATGGLRHEQFF. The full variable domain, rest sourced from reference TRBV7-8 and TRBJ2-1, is GAGVSQSPRYKVAKRGQDVALRCDPISGHVSLFWYQQALGQGPEFLTYFQNEAQLDKSGLPSDRFFAERPEGSVSTLKIQRTQQEDSAVYLCASSDATGGLRHEQFFGPGTRLTVL.

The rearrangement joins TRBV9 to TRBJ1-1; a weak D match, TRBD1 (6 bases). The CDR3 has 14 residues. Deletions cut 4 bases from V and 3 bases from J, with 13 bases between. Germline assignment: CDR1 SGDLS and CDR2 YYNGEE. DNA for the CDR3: TGTGCCAGCAGCCCACAGGGTGGGTACACTGAAGCTTTCTTT. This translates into CASSPQGGYTEAFF.

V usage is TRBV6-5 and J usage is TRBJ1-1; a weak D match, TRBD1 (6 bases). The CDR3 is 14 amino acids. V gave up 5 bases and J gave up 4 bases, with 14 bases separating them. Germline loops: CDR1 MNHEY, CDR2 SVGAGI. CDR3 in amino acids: CASSATTGSTEAFF. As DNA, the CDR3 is TGTGCCAGCAGTGCCACAACAGGGAGCACTGAAGCTTTCTTT.

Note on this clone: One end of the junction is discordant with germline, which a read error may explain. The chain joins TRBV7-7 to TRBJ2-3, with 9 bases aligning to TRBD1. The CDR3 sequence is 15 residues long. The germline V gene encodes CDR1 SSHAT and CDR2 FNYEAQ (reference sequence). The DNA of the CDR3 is TGTGCTAGCAGCCCAGGGACAGGGATTGCAGATACGCAGTATTTT. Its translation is CASSPGTGIADTQYF.

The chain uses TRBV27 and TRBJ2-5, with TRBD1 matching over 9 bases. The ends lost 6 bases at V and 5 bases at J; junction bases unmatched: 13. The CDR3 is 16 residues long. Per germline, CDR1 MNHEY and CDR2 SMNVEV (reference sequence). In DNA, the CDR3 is TGTGCCAGCAGGCTCGAAAAGACAGGGGGTTGGGAGACCCAGTACTTC. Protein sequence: CASRLEKTGGWETQYF.

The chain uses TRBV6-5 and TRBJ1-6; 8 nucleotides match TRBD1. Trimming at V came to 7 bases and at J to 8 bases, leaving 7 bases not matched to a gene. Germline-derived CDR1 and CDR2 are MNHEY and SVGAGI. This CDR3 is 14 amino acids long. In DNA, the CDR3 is TGTGCCAGCACCCCGGACAGGGAGGATTCACCCCTCCACTTT. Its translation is CASTPDREDSPLHF.

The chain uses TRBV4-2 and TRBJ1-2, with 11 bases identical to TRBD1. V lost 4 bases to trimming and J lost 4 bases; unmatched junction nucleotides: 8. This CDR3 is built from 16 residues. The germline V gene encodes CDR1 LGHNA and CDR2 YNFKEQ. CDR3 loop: CASSPGQGAGFYGYTF. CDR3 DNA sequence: TGTGCCAGCAGCCCCGGACAGGGGGCAGGGTTCTATGGCTACACCTTC.

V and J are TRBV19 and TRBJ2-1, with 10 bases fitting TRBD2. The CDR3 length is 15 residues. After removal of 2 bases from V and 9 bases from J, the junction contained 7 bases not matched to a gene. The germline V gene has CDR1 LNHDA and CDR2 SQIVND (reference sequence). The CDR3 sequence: CASSIKSGRAIEQFF. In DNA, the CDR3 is TGTGCCAGTAGTATAAAGAGCGGGAGGGCCATTGAGCAGTTCTTC.

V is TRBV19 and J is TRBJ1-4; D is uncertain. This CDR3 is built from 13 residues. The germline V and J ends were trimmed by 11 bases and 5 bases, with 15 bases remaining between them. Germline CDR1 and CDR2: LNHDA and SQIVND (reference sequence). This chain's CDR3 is CARYAFLNEKLFF. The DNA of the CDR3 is TGTGCCCGATACGCGTTCCTCAATGAAAAACTGTTTTTT.

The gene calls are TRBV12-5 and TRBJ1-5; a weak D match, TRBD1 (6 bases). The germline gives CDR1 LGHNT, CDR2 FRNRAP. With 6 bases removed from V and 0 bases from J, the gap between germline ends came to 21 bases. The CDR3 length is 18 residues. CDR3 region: CASGRRDTSRYSNQPQHF. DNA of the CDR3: TGTGCTAGTGGCCGCAGGGACACCTCAAGATATAGCAATCAGCCCCAGCATTTT.

As DNA, the CDR3 is TGCGCCAGCAGCTTGGCCGGACTAGCGGACAATGAGCAGTTCTTC. It codes for CASSLAGLADNEQFF. The chain is built from TRBV5-1 and TRBJ2-1; 10 nucleotides match TRBD2. The CDR3 runs to 15 residues. Germline assignment: CDR1 SGHRS and CDR2 YFSETQ. The trim removed 0 bases at V and 5 bases at J, leaving 2 bases unmatched.

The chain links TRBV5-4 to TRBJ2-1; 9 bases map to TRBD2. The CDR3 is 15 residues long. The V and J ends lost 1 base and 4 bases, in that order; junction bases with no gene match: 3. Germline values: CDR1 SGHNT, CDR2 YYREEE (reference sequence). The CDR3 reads CASSLWLAGYNEQFF. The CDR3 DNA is TGTGCCAGCAGCTTGTGGCTAGCGGGGTACAATGAGCAGTTCTTC. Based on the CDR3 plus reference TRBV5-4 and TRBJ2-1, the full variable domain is ETGVTQSPTHLIKTRGQQVTLRCSSQSGHNTVSWYQQALGQGPQFIFQYYREEENGRGNFPPRFSGLQFPNYSSELNVNALELDDSALYLCASSLWLAGYNEQFFGPGTRLTVL.

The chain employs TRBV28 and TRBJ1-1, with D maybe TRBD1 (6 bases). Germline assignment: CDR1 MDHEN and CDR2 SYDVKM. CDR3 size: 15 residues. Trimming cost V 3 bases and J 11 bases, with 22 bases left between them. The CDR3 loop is CASSFGSVGGREAFF. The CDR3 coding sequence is TGTGCCAGCAGTTTCGGTTCGGTGGGGGGGCGCGAGGCTTTCTTT.

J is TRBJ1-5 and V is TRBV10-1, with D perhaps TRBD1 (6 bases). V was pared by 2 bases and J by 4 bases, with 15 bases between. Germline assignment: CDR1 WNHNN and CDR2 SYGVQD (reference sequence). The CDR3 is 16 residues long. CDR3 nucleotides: TGCGCCAGCAGTGAGGGGGGCAGGAAAAAAAATCAGCCCCAGCATTTT. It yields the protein CASSEGGRKKNQPQHF.

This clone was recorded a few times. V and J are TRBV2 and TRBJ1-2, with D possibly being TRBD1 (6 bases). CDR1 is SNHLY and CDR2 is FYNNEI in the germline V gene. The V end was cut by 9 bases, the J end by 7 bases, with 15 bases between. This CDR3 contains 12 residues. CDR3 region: CASSRGRGGYTF. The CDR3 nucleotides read TGTGCCAGTAGTCGGGGCAGGGGTGGCTACACCTTC.

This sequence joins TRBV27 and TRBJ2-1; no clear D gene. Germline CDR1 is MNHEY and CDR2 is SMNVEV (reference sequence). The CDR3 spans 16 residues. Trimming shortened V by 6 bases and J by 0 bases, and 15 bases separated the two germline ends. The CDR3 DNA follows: TGTGCCAGCAGCCCCCTCGCGGCAATCTCCTACAATGAGCAGTTCTTC. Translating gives CASSPLAAISYNEQFF.

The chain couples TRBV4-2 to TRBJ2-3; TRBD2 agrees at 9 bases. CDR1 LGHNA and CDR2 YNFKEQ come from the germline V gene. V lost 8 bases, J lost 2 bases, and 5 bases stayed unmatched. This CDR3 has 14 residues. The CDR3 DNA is TGTGCCAGCCGACTAGCGGACCACACAGATACGCAGTATTTT. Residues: CASRLADHTDTQYF.